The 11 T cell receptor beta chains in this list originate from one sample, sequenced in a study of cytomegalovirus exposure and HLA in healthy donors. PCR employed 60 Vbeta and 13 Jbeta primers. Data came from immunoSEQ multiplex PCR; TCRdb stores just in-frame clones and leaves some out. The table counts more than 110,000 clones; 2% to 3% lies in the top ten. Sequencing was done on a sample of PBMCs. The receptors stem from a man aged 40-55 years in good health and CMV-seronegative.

CDR3 loop: CASSYGLRGYTF. CDR3 nucleotides: TGTGCCAGCAGTTACGGCCTCAGAGGCTACACCTTC. This chain connects TRBV6-5 to TRBJ1-2; no clear D gene. Germline V CDR1 and CDR2: MNHEY, SVGAGI. With 2 bases removed from V and 8 bases from J, the gap between germline ends came to 9 bases. The CDR3 totals 12 residues.

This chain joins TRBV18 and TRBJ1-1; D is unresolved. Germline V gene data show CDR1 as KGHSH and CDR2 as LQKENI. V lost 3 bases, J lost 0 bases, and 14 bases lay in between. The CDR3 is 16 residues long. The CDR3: CASSPNRRTLNTEAFF. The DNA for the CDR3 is TGTGCCAGCTCACCCAACCGCAGGACTTTGAACACTGAAGCTTTCTTT.

CDR3 amino acids: CASGRGGNTGELFF. CDR3 nucleotides: TGTGCCAGCGGGCGGGGGGGAAACACCGGGGAGCTGTTTTTT. The chain uses TRBV9 and TRBJ2-2; TRBD2 aligns across 9 bases. This CDR3 region has 14 residues. The V gene end was trimmed by 7 bases and the J gene end by 2 bases; junction bases not matched to a gene: 3. The germline CDR1 and CDR2 sequences are SGDLS and YYNGEE.

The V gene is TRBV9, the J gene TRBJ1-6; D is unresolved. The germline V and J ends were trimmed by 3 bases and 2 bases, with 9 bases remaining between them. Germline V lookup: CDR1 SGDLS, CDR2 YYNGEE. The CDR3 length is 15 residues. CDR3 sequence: CASSGEAAYNSPLHF. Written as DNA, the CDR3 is TGTGCCAGCAGCGGCGAGGCGGCCTATAATTCACCCCTCCACTTT.

CDR3 sequence: CASSSGQGFYGYTF. The CDR3 bases are TGTGCCAGCAGCTCCGGACAGGGCTTCTATGGCTACACCTTC. This chain joins TRBV5-4 and TRBJ1-2, with TRBD1 matching 8 bases. V lost 3 bases to trimming and J lost 4 bases; unmatched junction nucleotides: 5. Germline CDR1 SGHNT, CDR2 YYREEE (reference sequence). The CDR3 has 14 residues.

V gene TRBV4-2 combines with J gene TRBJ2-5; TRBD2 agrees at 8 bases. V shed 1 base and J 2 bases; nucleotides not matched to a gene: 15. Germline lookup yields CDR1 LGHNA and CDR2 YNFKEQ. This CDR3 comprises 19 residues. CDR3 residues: CASSQGAIGSGGKQETQYF. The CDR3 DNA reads TGTGCCAGCAGCCAAGGGGCCATCGGGAGCGGGGGAAAGCAAGAGACCCAGTACTTC.

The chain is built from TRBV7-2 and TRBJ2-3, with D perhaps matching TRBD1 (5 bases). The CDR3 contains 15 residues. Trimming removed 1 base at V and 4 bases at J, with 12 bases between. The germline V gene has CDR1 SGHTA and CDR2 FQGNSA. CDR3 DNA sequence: TGTGCCAGCAGCTTAGGGGCGACAGTATCAGATACGCAGTATTTT. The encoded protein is CASSLGATVSDTQYF.

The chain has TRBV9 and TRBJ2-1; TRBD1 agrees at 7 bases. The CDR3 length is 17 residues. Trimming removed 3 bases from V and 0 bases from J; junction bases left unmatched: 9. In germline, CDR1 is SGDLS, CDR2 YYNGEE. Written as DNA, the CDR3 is TGTGCCAGCAGCGCTTGGGGACAGTCGGGCTCCTACAATGAGCAGTTCTTC. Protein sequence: CASSAWGQSGSYNEQFF.

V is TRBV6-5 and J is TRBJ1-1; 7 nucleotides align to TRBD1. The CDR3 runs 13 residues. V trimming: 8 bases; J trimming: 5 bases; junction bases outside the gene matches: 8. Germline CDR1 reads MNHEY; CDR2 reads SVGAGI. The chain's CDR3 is CASRRGLRTEAFF. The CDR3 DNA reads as TGTGCCAGCCGAAGGGGGCTCAGGACTGAAGCTTTCTTT.

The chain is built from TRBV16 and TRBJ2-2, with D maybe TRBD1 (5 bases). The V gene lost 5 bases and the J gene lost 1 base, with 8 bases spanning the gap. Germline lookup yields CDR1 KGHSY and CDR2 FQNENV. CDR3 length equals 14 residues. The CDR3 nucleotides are TGTGCCAGCAGCTTGACAGAGAACACCGGGGAGCTGTTTTTT. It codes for CASSLTENTGELFF.

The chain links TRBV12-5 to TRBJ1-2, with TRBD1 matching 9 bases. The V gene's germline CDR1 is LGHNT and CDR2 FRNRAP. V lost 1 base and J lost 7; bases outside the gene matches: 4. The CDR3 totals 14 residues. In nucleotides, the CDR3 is TGTGCTAGTGGTTTGGCCAGGACAGGGGTTGGCTACACCTTC. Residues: CASGLARTGVGYTF.